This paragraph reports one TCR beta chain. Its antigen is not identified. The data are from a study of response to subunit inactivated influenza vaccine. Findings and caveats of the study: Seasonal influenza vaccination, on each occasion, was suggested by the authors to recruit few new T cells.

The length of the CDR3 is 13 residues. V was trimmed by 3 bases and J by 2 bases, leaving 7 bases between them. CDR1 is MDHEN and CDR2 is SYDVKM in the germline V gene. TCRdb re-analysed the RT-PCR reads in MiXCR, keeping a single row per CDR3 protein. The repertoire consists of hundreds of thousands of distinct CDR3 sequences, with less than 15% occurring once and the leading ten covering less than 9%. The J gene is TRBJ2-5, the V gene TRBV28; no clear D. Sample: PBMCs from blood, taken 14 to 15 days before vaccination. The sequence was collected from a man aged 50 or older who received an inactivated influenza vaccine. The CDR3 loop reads CASSFYIQETQYF. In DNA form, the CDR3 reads TGTGCCAGCAGTTTTTATATACAAGAGACCCAGTACTTC. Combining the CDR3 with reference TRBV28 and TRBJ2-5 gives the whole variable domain DVKVTQSSRYLVKRTGEKVFLECVQDMDHENMFWYRQDPGLGLRLIYFSYDVKMKEKGDIPEGYSVSREKKERFSLILESASTNQTSMYLCASSFYIQETQYFGPGTRLLVL.